The 23 T cell receptor beta chains in this list originate from one sample, sequenced in a study of blood T cell repertoires in COVID-19. Sequencing was performed with immunoSEQ multiplex PCR; in TCRdb, only in-frame clones are kept and a portion is missing. Of 300,000 or so clones in the sample, about 90% are singletons; the top ten hold under 7.5%. The sequencing input was peripheral blood. Receptor source: a man younger than 30 who had recovered from COVID-19.

The chain joins TRBV2 to TRBJ2-7; TRBD2 agrees at 7 bases. The germline V gene encodes CDR1 SNHLY and CDR2 FYNNEI. V lost 3 bases to trimming and J lost 3 bases; unmatched junction nucleotides: 8. CDR3 length: 15 residues. In DNA, the CDR3 is TGTGCCAGCAGTGATTCATCTAGCGGATACTACGAGCAGTACTTC. Amino acids: CASSDSSSGYYEQYF. The full variable domain, its missing parts supplied by reference TRBV2 and TRBJ2-7, is EPEVTQTPSHQVTQMGQEVILRCVPISNHLYFYWYRQILGQKVEFLVSFYNNEISEKSEIFDDQFSVERPDGSNFTLKIRSTKLEDSAMYFCASSDSSSGYYEQYFGPGTRLTVT.

The chain employs TRBV30 and TRBJ2-1; TRBD1 matches at 7 bases. This CDR3 has 12 residues. J was trimmed by 6 bases and V by 7 bases; bases with no gene match: 6. In germline, CDR1 is GTSNPN, CDR2 SVGIG (reference sequence). Here the CDR3 reads CAYQTGFNEQFF. The CDR3 region has the DNA TGTGCCTACCAGACAGGGTTCAATGAGCAGTTCTTC.

The chain has TRBV6-1 and TRBJ2-1; 9 nucleotides match TRBD2. With V trimmed by 5 bases and J by 7 bases, 15 bases remained unmatched. The CDR3 has 17 residues. Germline V gene sequence: CDR1 MNHNS, CDR2 SASEGT. The CDR3 region is CASSKVPQAGGENEQFF. The CDR3 DNA reads as TGTGCCAGCAGTAAAGTTCCACAAGCGGGGGGAGAAAATGAGCAGTTCTTC.

The V gene is TRBV18, the J gene TRBJ1-1, with 7 bases matching TRBD1. Germline assignment: CDR1 KGHSH and CDR2 LQKENI. The length of the CDR3 is 13 residues. Trimming took 3 bases from V and 7 from J; bases not matched to a gene: 5. CDR3 region: CASSPDREVEAFF. The DNA of the CDR3 is TGTGCCAGCTCACCCGACAGGGAGGTTGAAGCTTTCTTT.

This clone was counted between two and nine times. The identical CDR3 is also encoded by other nucleotide sequences in the sample. This chain links TRBV19 with TRBJ1-1; D is undetermined. The CDR3 has 12 residues. The V gene lost 4 bases and the J gene lost 5 bases, with 8 bases spanning the gap. The germline gives CDR1 LNHDA, CDR2 SQIVND (reference sequence). Written as DNA, the CDR3 is TGTGCCAGTAGTACCTCAGAAACTGAAGCTTTCTTT. Its protein product is CASSTSETEAFF.

This chain connects TRBV19 to TRBJ2-1; 10 bases fit TRBD2. V lost 5 bases, J lost 0 bases, and 4 bases stayed unmatched. This CDR3 comprises 16 residues. The germline gives CDR1 LNHDA, CDR2 SQIVND (reference sequence). This chain's CDR3 is CASSETSGVSYNEQFF. The CDR3 DNA follows: TGTGCCAGTAGTGAAACTAGCGGGGTCTCCTACAATGAGCAGTTCTTC.

J is TRBJ2-7 and V is TRBV19, with D maybe TRBD1 (6 bases). The CDR3 is 17 residues long. Germline V gives CDR1 LNHDA, CDR2 SQIVND (reference sequence). V lost 0 bases, J lost 2 bases, and 17 bases lay in between. This CDR3 is CASSIDSLTGSTYEQYF. The DNA of the CDR3 is TGTGCCAGTAGTATAGATTCCCTGACAGGTTCGACCTACGAGCAGTACTTC.

This clone came up many times. DNA for the CDR3: TGCGCCAGCAGCCTTACTCTGGGGCACACTGAAGCTTTCTTT. Translated: CASSLTLGHTEAFF. This chain joins TRBV4-1 and TRBJ1-1; perhaps TRBD1 as D (5 bases). The CDR3 totals 14 residues. The V gene lost 4 bases and the J gene lost 3 bases, with 12 bases spanning the gap. Germline loops: CDR1 MGHRA, CDR2 YSYEKL.

The genes are TRBV5-6 and TRBJ2-7, with 8 bases matching TRBD1. CDR1 is SGHDT and CDR2 is YYEEEE in the germline V gene. With 4 bases clipped from V and 5 bases from J, the junction kept 8 bases outside the gene matches. The CDR3 runs to 14 residues. The CDR3 sequence: CASSTGQGINEQYF. The CDR3 coding sequence is TGTGCCAGCAGCACTGGACAGGGTATCAACGAGCAGTACTTC.

The chain combines TRBV19 with TRBJ1-6, with 8 nucleotides matching TRBD1. The CDR3 spans 15 residues. CDR1 and CDR2 from the germline V gene are LNHDA and SQIVND (reference sequence). Trimming at V came to 4 bases and at J to 7 bases, leaving 6 bases not matched to a gene. In DNA form, the CDR3 reads TGTGCCAGTAGTAACTCGGACAGGGACAATTCACCCCTCCACTTT. This sequence encodes CASSNSDRDNSPLHF.

Here the CDR3 DNA reads TGCGCCAGCAGCGGTACTAGCGGGGGGGACAATGAGCAGTTCTTC. Translation gives CASSGTSGGDNEQFF. The V call is TRBV4-3, the J call TRBJ2-1, with 13 bases that match TRBD2. J gave up 5 bases and V 5 bases, and 3 bases lay outside the gene matches. The CDR3 covers 15 residues. From germline, CDR1 is LGHNA and CDR2 YSLEER.

With respect to this clone: This specimen includes other DNA sequences encoding the same CDR3. The V call is TRBV18, the J call TRBJ2-1, with TRBD1 identical over 8 bases. The CDR3 is made up of 15 amino acids. J lost 6 bases, V lost 0 bases, and 4 bases had no gene match. CDR1 and CDR2 from the germline V gene are KGHSH and LQKENI. The CDR3 reads CASSPPGTGPNEQFF. The CDR3, as DNA: TGTGCCAGCTCACCACCCGGGACAGGACCCAATGAGCAGTTCTTC.

The gene calls are TRBV5-1 and TRBJ1-6; 10 bases match TRBD1. V was pared by 4 bases and J by 9 bases, with 4 bases of the junction left unmatched. The CDR3 length is 14 residues. The V gene's germline CDR1 is SGHRS and CDR2 YFSETQ. The CDR3 DNA follows: TGCGCCAGCAGCACCGGGACAGGGGCTTCACCCCTCCACTTT. Encoded protein: CASSTGTGASPLHF.

This sequence joins TRBV4-1 and TRBJ1-4; TRBD1 matches 10 bases. The CDR3 consists of 14 residues. CDR1 and CDR2 from the germline V gene are MGHRA and YSYEKL. Trimming cost V 3 bases and J 8 bases; bases outside gene matches: 3. The CDR3 region is CASSHRDRGEKLFF. For the CDR3, the DNA is TGCGCCAGCAGCCACCGGGACAGGGGCGAAAAACTGTTTTTT.

This clone was found once. This chain uses TRBV6-5 with TRBJ2-2; no clear D gene. Germline V gene data show CDR1 as MNHEY and CDR2 as SVGAGI. Deletions cut 2 bases from V and 2 bases from J, with 9 bases between. The length of the CDR3 is 15 residues. CDR3 nucleotides: TGTGCCAGCAGTTACGAAGCCTCCAACACCGGGGAGCTGTTTTTT. This gives the protein CASSYEASNTGELFF.

The chain has TRBV7-6 and TRBJ1-5; no clear D. Germline loops: CDR1 SGHVS, CDR2 FNYEAQ. V was cut by 1 base and J by 7 bases, with 14 bases left in between. This CDR3 is 15 amino acids long. This CDR3 reads CASSLGPWGEQPQHF. The DNA for the CDR3 is TGTGCCAGCAGCTTAGGTCCGTGGGGAGAGCAGCCCCAGCATTTT.

The V and J genes are TRBV19 and TRBJ1-4; 10 nucleotides match TRBD1. Germline V gives CDR1 LNHDA, CDR2 SQIVND (reference sequence). The CDR3 runs 16 residues. V lost 4 bases to trimming and J lost 0 bases; unmatched junction nucleotides: 2. CDR3 region: CASSTGTGATNEKLFF. The CDR3, as DNA: TGTGCCAGTAGTACCGGGACAGGGGCAACTAATGAAAAACTGTTTTTT.

The chain carries TRBV6-5 and TRBJ2-5; 7 positions agree with TRBD1. Germline CDR1 MNHEY, CDR2 SVGAGI. The CDR3 length is 14 residues. The junction had 9 bases not matched to a gene; V was cut back by 7 bases and J by 4 bases. The CDR3 protein is CASTATGIGETQYF. In DNA, the CDR3 is TGTGCCAGCACAGCGACAGGGATCGGAGAGACCCAGTACTTC.

The rearrangement uses TRBV4-1 and TRBJ2-7; 12 nucleotides match TRBD2. Germline assignment: CDR1 MGHRA and CDR2 YSYEKL. V was pared by 3 bases and J by 3 bases, with 3 bases of the junction left unmatched. CDR3 length equals 15 residues. CDR3 sequence: CASSHMTSGSYEQYF. The CDR3 bases are TGCGCCAGCAGCCATATGACTAGCGGGAGCTACGAGCAGTACTTC.

This rearrangement joins TRBV19 to TRBJ1-5; possibly TRBD1 for D (5 bases). The CDR3 contains 13 residues. Germline V gives CDR1 LNHDA, CDR2 SQIVND (reference sequence). V lost 3 bases to trimming and J lost 9 bases, with 12 bases between them. The CDR3 loop reads CASSMEGATPQHF. The CDR3 DNA is TGTGCCAGTAGTATGGAAGGGGCTACGCCCCAGCATTTT.

The chain couples TRBV15 to TRBJ2-4; 10 nucleotides agree with TRBD1. With 3 bases clipped from V and 0 bases from J, the junction kept 14 bases outside the gene matches. Germline V gives CDR1 LNHNV, CDR2 YYDKDF (reference sequence). This CDR3 has 20 residues. CDR3 region: CATSRPEDRGAQLAKNIQYF. In DNA, the CDR3 is TGTGCCACCAGCAGGCCAGAGGACAGGGGGGCACAGCTAGCCAAAAACATTCAGTACTTC. The full variable domain, completed using reference TRBV15 and TRBJ2-4, is DAMVIQNPRYQVTQFGKPVTLSCSQTLNHNVMYWYQQKSSQAPKLLFHYYDKDFNNEADTPDNFQSRRPNTSFCFLDIRSPGLGDTAMYLCATSRPEDRGAQLAKNIQYFGAGTRLSVL.

The chain has TRBV6-5 and TRBJ2-3; D possibly corresponds to TRBD2 (5 bases). Per germline, CDR1 MNHEY and CDR2 SVGAGI. Trimming took 2 bases from V and 4 from J, leaving 13 bases between them. This CDR3 has 15 residues. The CDR3 protein is CASSYLLGSADTQYF. CDR3 DNA: TGTGCCAGCAGTTACCTACTAGGGTCCGCAGATACGCAGTATTTT.

The rearrangement links TRBV19 to TRBJ2-5, with 8 bases aligning to TRBD1. Germline CDR1 is LNHDA and CDR2 is SQIVND (reference sequence). The CDR3 covers 13 residues. V lost 5 bases, J lost 5 bases, and 4 bases stayed unmatched. CDR3 DNA: TGTGCCAGTAGTGGACAGGGTGGGGAGACCCAGTACTTC. This gives the protein CASSGQGGETQYF. Variable domain in full (rest from reference TRBV19 and TRBJ2-5): DGGITQSPKYLFRKEGQNVTLSCEQNLNHDAMYWYRQDPGQGLRLIYYSQIVNDFQKGDIAEGYSVSREKKESFPLTVTSAQKNPTAFYLCASSGQGGETQYFGPGTRLLVL.